The sequence of this T cell receptor beta chain was determined in a study of blood T cell repertoires in COVID-19. Study background: COVID-19 samples from acute and convalescent phases originated in the United States, Italy and Spain.

The CDR3 has 16 amino acids. Germline V CDR1 and CDR2: SEHNR, FQNEAQ (reference sequence). The trim removed 3 bases at V and 2 bases at J, leaving 4 bases unmatched. As processed by the authors: Amplification with reference gene primers provided the estimates of nucleated cell counts. TCRdb keeps only in-frame clones here, not all; method: immunoSEQ multiplex PCR. V, J and clone size are taken as reported in that table, and D and trimming were inferred from the DNA itself. The data show about 140,000 clones, roughly 90% seen once. The material sequenced was peripheral blood. The clonotype comes from a woman between 45 and 60 years old with acute or convalescent COVID-19. The rearrangement uses TRBV7-9 and TRBJ2-7, with TRBD2 matching over 13 bases. CDR3 DNA sequence: TGTGCCAGCAGCTTCAGGGGGACTAGCGGGACCTACGAGCAGTACTTC. Translated, it gives CASSFRGTSGTYEQYF.